This T cell receptor beta chain was identified in a study of Tregs in tolerant kidney transplant recipients. Concerning this clone: Its matching antigen is unknown.

This CDR3 comprises 16 residues. Per germline, CDR1 SGHNT and CDR2 YYREEE (reference sequence). Findings and caveats of the study: Few patients were studied, so findings need validation in larger groups.

TCRdb's table, derived via immunoSEQ multiplex PCR, lists solely in-frame clones and lacks some. The repertoire has some 100,000 clones, almost 95% of them found once; the top ten carry roughly 0.61%. The TCR comes from a human donor in good health. The rearrangement links TRBV5-4 to TRBJ2-5; D might be TRBD1 (5 bases). Matching the DNA end better, TRBJ2-7 makes the J call doubtful. The sequenced sample was CD4+ T cells from blood. CDR3 nucleotides: TGTGCCAGCAGCCTCCGAGTCCTGCAGGGTCGCGACGAGCAGTACTTC. Its protein product is CASSLRVLQGRDEQYF.